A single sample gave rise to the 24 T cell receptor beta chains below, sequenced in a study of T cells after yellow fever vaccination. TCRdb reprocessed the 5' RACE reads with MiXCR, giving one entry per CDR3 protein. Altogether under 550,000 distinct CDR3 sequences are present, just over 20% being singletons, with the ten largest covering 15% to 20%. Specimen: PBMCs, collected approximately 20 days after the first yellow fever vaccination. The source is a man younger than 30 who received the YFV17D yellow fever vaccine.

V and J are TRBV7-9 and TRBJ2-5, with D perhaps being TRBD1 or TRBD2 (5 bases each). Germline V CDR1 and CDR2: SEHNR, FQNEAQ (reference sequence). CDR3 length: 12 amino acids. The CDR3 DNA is TGTGCTTTAAGGGGACCCGAAGAGACCCAGTACTTC. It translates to CALRGPEETQYF.

The CDR3 region has the DNA TGTGCCAGCAGCCAATACCAGCCGTCGCAGGGTTCTAGCGGCTACACCTTC. This encodes CASSQYQPSQGSSGYTF. The chain combines TRBV4-2 with TRBJ1-2; perhaps TRBD1 as D (5 bases). This CDR3 has 17 amino acids. V lost 2 bases and J lost 8, with 24 bases in between. Germline CDR1 reads LGHNA; CDR2 reads YNFKEQ.

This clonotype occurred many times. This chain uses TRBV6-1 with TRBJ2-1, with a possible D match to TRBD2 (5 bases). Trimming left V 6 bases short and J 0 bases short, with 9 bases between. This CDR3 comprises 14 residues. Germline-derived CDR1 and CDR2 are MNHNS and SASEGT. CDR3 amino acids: CASSERSSYNEQFF. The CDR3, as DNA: TGTGCCAGCAGCGAGCGGAGCTCCTACAATGAGCAGTTCTTC.

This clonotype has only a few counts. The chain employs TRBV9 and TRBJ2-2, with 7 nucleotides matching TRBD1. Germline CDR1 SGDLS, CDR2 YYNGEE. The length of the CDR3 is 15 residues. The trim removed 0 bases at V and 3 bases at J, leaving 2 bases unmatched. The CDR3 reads CASSVVGGDTGELFF. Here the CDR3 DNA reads TGTGCCAGCAGCGTAGTAGGGGGCGACACCGGGGAGCTGTTTTTT.

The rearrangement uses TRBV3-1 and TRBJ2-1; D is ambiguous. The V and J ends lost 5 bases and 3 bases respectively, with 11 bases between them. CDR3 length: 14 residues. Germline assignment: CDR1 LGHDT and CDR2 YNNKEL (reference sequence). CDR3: CASSSARLYNEQFF. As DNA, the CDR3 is TGTGCCAGCAGCTCGGCGCGTCTCTACAATGAGCAGTTCTTC.

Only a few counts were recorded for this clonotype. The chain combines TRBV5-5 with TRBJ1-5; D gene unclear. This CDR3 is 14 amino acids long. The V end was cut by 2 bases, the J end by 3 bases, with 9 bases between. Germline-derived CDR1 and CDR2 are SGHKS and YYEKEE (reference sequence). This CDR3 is CASSFRALNQPQHF. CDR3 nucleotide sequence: TGTGCCAGCAGCTTTCGGGCCCTCAATCAGCCCCAGCATTTT.

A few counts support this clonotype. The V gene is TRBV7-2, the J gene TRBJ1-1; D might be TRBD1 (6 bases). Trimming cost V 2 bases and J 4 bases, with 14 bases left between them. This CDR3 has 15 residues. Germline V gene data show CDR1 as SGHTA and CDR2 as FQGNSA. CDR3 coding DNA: TGTGCCAGCAGCTTATCTCAGGGGTGGAGCACTGAAGCTTTCTTT. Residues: CASSLSQGWSTEAFF.

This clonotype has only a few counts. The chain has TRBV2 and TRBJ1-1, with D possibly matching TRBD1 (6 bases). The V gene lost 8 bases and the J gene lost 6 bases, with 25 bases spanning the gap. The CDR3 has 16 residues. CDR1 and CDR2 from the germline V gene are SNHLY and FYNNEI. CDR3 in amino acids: CASLRRQRGERAEAFF. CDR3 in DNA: TGTGCCAGCCTCCGGAGACAGAGGGGGGAACGGGCTGAAGCTTTCTTT.

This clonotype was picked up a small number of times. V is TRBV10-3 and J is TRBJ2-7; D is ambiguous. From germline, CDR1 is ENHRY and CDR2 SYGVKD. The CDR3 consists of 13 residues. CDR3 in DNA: TGTGCTTCACGAGACGGGTTAAGTTACGAGCAGTACGTC. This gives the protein CASRDGLSYEQYV.

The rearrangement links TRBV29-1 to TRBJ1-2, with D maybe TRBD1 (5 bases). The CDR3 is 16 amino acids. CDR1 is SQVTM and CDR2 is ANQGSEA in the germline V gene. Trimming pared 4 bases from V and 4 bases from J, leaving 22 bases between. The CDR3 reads CSVGSGRVGSSYGYTF. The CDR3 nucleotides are TGCAGCGTTGGGAGCGGCAGGGTCGGTAGCTCCTATGGCTACACCTTC.

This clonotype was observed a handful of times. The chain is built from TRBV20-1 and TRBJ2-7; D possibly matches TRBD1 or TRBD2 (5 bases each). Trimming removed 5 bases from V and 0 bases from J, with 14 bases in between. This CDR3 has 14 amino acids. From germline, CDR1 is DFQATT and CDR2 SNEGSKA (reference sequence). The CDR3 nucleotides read TGCAGTGCTGTCCGGGACCGAAACTCCTACGAGCAGTACTTC. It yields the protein CSAVRDRNSYEQYF.

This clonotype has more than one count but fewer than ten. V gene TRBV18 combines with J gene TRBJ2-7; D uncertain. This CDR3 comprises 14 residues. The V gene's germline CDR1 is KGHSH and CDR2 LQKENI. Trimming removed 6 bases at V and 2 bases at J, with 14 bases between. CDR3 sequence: CASSPMDGPYEQYV. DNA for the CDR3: TGTGCCAGCTCGCCCATGGACGGCCCCTACGAGCAGTACGTC.

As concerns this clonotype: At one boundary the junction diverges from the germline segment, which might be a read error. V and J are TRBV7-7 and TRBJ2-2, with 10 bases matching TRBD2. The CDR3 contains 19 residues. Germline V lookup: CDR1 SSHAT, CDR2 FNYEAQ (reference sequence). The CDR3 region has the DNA TGTGCCAGCAGCTTAGATCGACTAGCGGGCCTCGCGAACACCGGGGAGCTATTTTTT. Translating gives CASSLDRLAGLANTGELFF.

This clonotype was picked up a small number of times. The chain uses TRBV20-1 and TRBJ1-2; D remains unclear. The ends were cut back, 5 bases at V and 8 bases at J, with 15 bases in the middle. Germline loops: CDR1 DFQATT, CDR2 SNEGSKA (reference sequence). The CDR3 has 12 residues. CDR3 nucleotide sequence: TGCAGTGCTTTTCATGGTGTGAGGGGCTACACCTTC. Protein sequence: CSAFHGVRGYTF.

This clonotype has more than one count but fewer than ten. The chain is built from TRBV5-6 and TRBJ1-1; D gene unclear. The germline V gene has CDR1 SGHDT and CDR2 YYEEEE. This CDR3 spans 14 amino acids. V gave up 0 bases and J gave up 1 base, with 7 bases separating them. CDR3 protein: CASSLGQPNTEAFF. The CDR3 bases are TGTGCCAGCAGCTTGGGGCAGCCGAACACTGAAGCTTTCTTT.

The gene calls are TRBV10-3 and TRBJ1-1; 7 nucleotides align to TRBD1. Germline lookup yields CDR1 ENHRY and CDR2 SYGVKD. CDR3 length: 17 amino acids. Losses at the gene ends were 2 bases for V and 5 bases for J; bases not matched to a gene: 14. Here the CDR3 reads CAISEGDRVSDKTEAFF. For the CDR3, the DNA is TGTGCCATCAGTGAGGGCGACAGGGTTTCCGACAAGACTGAAGCTTTCTTT.

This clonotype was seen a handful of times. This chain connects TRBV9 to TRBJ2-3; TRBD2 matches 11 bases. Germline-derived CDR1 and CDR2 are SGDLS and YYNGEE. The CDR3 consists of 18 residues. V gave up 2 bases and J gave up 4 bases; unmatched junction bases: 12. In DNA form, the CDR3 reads TGTGCCAGCAGCGTGCTGCCGGCTAGCGGGGGGTTTTCAGATACGCAGTATTTT. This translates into CASSVLPASGGFSDTQYF.

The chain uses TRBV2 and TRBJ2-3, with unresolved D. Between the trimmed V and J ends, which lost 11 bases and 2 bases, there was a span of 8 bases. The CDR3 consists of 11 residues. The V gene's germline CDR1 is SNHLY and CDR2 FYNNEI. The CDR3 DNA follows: TGTGCCGCACGTACCACAGATACGCAGTATTTT. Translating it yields CAARTTDTQYF.

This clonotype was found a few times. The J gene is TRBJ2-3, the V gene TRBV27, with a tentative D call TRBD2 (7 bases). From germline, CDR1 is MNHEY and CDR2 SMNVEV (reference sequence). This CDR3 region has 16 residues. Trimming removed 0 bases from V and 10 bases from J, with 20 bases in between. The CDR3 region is CASSLSAGASRGAQYF. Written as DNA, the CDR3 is TGTGCCAGCAGTTTATCTGCAGGGGCCAGCCGGGGGGCGCAGTATTTT.

The DNA of the CDR3 is TGCGCCAGCAGCCAAGTAGGCAGGGTAGATCAGCCCCAGCATTTT. This encodes CASSQVGRVDQPQHF. The chain uses TRBV4-3 and TRBJ1-5; a weak D match, TRBD1 (5 bases). Trimming took off 1 base at V and 5 bases at J, with 12 bases between the two ends. The CDR3 is 15 residues long. Germline CDR1 reads LGHNA; CDR2 reads YSLEER.

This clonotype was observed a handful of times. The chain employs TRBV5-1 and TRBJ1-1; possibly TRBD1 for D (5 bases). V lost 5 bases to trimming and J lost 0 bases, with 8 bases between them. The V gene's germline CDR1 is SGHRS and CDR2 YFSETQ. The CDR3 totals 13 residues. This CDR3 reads CASRPDMNTEAFF. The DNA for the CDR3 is TGCGCCAGCAGACCGGACATGAACACTGAAGCTTTCTTT.

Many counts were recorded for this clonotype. The CDR3 nucleotides are TGTGCCAGCAGCTTCGGACTAGCGGGGGGGCAAGATACGCAGTATTTT. Translated, it gives CASSFGLAGGQDTQYF. The J gene is TRBJ2-3, the V gene TRBV7-9, with TRBD2 matching 15 bases. Unmatched junction bases numbered 3, after V lost 3 bases and J lost 5 bases. This CDR3 has 16 amino acids. Germline values: CDR1 SEHNR, CDR2 FQNEAQ (reference sequence).

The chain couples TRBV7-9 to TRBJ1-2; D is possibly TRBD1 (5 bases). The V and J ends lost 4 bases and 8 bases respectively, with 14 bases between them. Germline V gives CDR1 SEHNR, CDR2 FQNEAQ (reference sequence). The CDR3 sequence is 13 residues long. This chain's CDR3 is CASSSRQRGGYTF. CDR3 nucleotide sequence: TGTGCCAGCAGCTCGCGACAGCGAGGGGGCTACACCTTC.

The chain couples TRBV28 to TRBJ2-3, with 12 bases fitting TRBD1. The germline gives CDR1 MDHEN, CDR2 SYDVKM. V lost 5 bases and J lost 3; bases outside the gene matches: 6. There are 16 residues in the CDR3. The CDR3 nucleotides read TGTGCCAGCAGTCTTCGGGACAGGGGGCCTACAGATACGCAGTATTTT. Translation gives CASSLRDRGPTDTQYF.